The T cell receptor (beta chain) described here comes from a study of tumor and adjacent non-tumor tissue in lung cancer. From germline, CDR1 is DFQATT and CDR2 SNEGSKA (reference sequence). V was clipped by 1 base and J by 3 bases; unmatched bases: 4. This CDR3 region has 15 residues. This sample's RNA came from whole unsorted tissue. A modified ARM-PCR protocol with three rounds of nested PCR amplified TCRbeta. In TCRdb, the multiplex PCR reads were re-called with MiXCR into one record per CDR3 protein. Of 220,000 or so distinct CDR3 sequences detected, 71% appear once; the ten largest clones hold roughly 24%. Comments on this clonotype: It may be a read error: a sequence one base away is much more abundant.

The chain joins TRBV20-1 to TRBJ1-1, with 11 bases that match TRBD1. The clonotype comes from a man in his 60s with non-small cell lung cancer. The sample was lung tumor tissue. CDR3 sequence reads: CSARGTGGTDTEAFF. The CDR3 coding sequence is TGCAGTGCTAGAGGGACAGGGGGCACGGACACTGAAGCTTTCTTT.